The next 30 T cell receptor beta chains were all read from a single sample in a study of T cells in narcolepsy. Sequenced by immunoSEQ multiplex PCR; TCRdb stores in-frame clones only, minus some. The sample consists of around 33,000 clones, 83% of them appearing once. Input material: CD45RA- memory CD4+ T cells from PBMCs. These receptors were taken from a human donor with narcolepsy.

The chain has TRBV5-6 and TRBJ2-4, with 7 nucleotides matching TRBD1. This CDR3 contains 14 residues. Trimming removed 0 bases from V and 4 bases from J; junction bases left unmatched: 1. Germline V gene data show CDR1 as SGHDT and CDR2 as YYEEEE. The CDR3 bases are TGTGCCAGCAGCTTGGCAGGGGGAAAAAACATTCAGTACTTC. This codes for CASSLAGGKNIQYF.

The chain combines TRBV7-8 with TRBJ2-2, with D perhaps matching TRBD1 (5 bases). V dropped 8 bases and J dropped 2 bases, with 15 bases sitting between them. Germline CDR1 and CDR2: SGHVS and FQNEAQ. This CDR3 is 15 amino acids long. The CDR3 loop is CASQRGQGNTGELFF. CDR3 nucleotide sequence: TGTGCCAGCCAGCGTGGCCAGGGTAACACCGGGGAGCTGTTTTTT. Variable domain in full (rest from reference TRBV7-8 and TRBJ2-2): GAGVSQSPRYKVAKRGQDVALRCDPISGHVSLFWYQQALGQGPEFLTYFQNEAQLDKSGLPSDRFFAERPEGSVSTLKIQRTQQEDSAVYLCASQRGQGNTGELFFGEGSRLTVL.

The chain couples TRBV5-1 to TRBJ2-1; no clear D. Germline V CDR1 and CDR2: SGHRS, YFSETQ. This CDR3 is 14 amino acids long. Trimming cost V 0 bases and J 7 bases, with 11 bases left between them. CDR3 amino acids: CASSLVPSLNEQFF. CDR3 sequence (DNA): TGCGCCAGCAGCTTGGTTCCCAGCCTGAATGAGCAGTTCTTC.

CDR3 bases: TGTGCCAGCAGCTTAGACAGGGGTCTCACTGAAGCTTTCTTT. Protein: CASSLDRGLTEAFF. The chain recombines TRBV7-3 with TRBJ1-1; 8 nucleotides match TRBD1. V lost 2 bases to trimming and J lost 4 bases; unmatched junction nucleotides: 3. Germline V gene lookup returns CDR1 SGHTA and CDR2 FQGTGA. CDR3 length equals 14 residues.

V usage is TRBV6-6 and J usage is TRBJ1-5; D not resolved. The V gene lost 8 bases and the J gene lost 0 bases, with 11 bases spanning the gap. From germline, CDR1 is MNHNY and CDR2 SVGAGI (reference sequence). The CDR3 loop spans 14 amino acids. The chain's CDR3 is CASGVGDSNQPQHF. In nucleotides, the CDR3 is TGTGCCAGCGGGGTCGGGGATAGCAATCAGCCCCAGCATTTT.

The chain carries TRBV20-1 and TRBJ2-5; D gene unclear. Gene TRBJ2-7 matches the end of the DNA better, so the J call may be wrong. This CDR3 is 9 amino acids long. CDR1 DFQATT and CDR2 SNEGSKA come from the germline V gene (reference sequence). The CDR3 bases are TGCAGTGCAGAGTACGAGCAGTACTTC. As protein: CSAEYEQYF.

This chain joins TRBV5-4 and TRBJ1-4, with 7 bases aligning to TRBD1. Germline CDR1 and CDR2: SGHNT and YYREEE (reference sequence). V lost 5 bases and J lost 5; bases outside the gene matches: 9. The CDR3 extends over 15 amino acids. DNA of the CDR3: TGTGCCAGCAGTCCAGCGGGACAGATAAATGAAAAACTGTTTTTT. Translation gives CASSPAGQINEKLFF.

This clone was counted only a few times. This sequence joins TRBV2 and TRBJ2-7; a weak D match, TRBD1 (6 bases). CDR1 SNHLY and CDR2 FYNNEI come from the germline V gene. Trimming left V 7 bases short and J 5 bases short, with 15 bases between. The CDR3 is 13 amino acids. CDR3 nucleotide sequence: TGTGCCAGCAAGGTTCAGGGGCGCGACGAGCAGTACTTC. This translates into CASKVQGRDEQYF.

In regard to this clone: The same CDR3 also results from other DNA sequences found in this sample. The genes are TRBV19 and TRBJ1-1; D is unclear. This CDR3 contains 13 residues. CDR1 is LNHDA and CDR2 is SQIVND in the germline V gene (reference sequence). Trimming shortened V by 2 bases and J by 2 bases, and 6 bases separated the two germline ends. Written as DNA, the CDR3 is TGTGCCAGTAGTATAATACCCAACACTGAAGCTTTCTTT. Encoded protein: CASSIIPNTEAFF. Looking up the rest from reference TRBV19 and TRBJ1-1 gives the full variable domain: DGGITQSPKYLFRKEGQNVTLSCEQNLNHDAMYWYRQDPGQGLRLIYYSQIVNDFQKGDIAEGYSVSREKKESFPLTVTSAQKNPTAFYLCASSIIPNTEAFFGQGTRLTVV.

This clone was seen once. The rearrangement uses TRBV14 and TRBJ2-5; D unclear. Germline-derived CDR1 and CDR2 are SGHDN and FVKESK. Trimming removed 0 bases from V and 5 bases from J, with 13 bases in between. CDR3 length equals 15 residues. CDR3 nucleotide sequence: TGTGCCAGCAGCCAAGATTGGGGTCATTCGGAGACCCAGTACTTC. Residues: CASSQDWGHSETQYF.

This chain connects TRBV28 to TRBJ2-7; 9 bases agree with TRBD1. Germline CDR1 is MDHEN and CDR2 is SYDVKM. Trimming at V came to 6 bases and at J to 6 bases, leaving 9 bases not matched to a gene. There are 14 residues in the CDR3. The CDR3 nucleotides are TGTGCCAGCAGGGTCGGGACAGGGTGGTTCGAGCAGTACTTC. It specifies CASRVGTGWFEQYF. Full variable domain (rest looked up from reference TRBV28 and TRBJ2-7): DVKVTQSSRYLVKRTGEKVFLECVQDMDHENMFWYRQDPGLGLRLIYFSYDVKMKEKGDIPEGYSVSREKKERFSLILESASTNQTSMYLCASRVGTGWFEQYFGPGTRLTVT.

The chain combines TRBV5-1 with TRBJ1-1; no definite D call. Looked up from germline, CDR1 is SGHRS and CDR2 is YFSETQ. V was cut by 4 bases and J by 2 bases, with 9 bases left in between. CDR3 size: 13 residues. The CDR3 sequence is CASSLWSNTEAFF. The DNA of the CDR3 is TGCGCCAGCAGCCTCTGGTCCAACACTGAAGCTTTCTTT.

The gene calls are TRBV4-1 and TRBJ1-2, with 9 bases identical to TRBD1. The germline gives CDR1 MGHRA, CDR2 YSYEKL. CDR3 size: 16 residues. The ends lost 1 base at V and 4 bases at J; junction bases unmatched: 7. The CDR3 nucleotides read TGCGCCAGCAGCCAAGCTCGTGGGACAGGGACCTATGGCTACACCTTC. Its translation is CASSQARGTGTYGYTF.

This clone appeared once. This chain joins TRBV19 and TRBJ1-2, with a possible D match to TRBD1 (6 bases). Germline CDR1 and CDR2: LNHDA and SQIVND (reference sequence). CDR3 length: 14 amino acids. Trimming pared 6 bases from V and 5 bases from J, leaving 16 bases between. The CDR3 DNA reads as TGTGCCAGTAGATCCAGTAGGGGGACTTATGGCTACACCTTC. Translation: CASRSSRGTYGYTF.

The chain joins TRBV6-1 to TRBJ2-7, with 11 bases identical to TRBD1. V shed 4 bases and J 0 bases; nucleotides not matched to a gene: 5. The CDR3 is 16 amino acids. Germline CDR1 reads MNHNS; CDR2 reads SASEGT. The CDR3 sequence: CASSGTGTGGSYEQYF. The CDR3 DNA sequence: TGTGCCAGCAGTGGCACAGGGACAGGGGGCTCCTACGAGCAGTACTTC.

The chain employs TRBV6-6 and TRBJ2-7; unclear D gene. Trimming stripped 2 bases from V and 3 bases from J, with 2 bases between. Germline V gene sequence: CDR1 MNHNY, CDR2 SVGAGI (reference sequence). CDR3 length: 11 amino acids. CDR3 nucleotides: TGTGCCAGCAGTTACGACTACGAGCAGTACTTC. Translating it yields CASSYDYEQYF.

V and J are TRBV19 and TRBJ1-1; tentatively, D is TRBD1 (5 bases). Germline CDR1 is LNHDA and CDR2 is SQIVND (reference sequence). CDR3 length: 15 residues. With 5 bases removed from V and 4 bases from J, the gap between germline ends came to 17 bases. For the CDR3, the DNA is TGTGCCAGTAGTTTAGGGGTAGGAAGTAGCACTGAAGCTTTCTTT. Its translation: CASSLGVGSSTEAFF.

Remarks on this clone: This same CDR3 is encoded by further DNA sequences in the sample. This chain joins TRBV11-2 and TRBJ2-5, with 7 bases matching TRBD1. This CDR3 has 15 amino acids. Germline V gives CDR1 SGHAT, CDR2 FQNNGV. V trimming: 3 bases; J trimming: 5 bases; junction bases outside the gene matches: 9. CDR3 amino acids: CASSLMTGSWETQYF. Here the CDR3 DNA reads TGTGCCAGCAGCTTGATGACAGGGTCCTGGGAGACCCAGTACTTC.

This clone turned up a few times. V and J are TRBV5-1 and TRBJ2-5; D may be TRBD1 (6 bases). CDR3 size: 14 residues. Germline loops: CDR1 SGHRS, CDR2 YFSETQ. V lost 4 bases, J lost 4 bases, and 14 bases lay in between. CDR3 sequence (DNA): TGCGCCAGCAGCCCCTACAGGGATGGAGAGACCCAGTACTTC. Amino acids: CASSPYRDGETQYF.

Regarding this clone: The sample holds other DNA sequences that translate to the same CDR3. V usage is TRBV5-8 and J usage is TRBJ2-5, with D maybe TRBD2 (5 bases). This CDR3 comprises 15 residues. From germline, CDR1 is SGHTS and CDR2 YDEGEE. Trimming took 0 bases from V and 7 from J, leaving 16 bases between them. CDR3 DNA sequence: TGTGCCAGCAGCTTGGGACTCACTCCCGAGGGGACCCAGTACTTC. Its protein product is CASSLGLTPEGTQYF.

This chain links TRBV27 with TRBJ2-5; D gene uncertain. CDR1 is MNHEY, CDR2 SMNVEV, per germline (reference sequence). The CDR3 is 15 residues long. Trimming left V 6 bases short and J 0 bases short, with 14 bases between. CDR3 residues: CASSLVRGYQETQYF. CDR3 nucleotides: TGTGCCAGCAGCCTTGTTCGCGGCTACCAAGAGACCCAGTACTTC.

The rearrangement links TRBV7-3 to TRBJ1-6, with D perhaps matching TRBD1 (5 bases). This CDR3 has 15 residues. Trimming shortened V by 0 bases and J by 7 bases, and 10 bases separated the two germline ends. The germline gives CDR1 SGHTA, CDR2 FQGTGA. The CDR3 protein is CASSLTGTANSPLHF. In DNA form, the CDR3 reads TGTGCCAGCAGCTTAACGGGGACCGCGAATTCACCCCTCCACTTT. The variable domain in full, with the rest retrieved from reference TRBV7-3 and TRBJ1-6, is GAGVSQTPSNKVTEKGKYVELRCDPISGHTALYWYRQSLGQGPEFLIYFQGTGAADDSGLPNDRFFAVRPEGSVSTLKIQRTERGDSAVYLCASSLTGTANSPLHFGNGTRLTVT.

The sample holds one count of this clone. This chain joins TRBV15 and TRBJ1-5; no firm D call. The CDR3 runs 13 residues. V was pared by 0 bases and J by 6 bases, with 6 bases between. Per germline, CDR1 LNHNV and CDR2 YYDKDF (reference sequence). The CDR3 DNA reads TGTGCCACCAGCAGAGATCGCCGTCAGCCCCAGCATTTT. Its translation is CATSRDRRQPQHF.

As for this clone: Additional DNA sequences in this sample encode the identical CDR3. The CDR3: CASSDRENTEAFF. Here the CDR3 DNA reads TGTGCCAGCTCAGATCGGGAGAACACTGAAGCTTTCTTT. The chain has TRBV18 and TRBJ1-1, with D unresolved. The V end was cut by 5 bases, the J end by 1 base, with 8 bases between. Germline CDR1 is KGHSH and CDR2 is LQKENI. CDR3 length: 13 residues.

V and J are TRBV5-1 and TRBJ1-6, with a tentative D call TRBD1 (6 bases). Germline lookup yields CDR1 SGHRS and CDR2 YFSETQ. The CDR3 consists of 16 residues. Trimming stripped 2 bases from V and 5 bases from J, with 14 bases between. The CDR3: CASSLRQVRNNSPLHF. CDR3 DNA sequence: TGCGCCAGCAGCTTAAGACAGGTCAGAAATAATTCACCCCTCCACTTT. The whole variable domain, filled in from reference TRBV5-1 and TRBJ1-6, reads KAGVTQTPRYLIKTRGQQVTLSCSPISGHRSVSWYQQTPGQGLQFLFEYFSETQRNKGNFPGRFSGRQFSNSRSEMNVSTLELGDSALYLCASSLRQVRNNSPLHFGNGTRLTVT.

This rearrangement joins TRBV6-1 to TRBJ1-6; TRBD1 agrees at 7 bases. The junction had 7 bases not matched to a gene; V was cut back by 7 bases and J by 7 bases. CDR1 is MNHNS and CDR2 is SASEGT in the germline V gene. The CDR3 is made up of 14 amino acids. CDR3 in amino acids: CASKPGQLNSPLHF. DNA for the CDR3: TGTGCCAGCAAGCCGGGACAGCTAAATTCACCCCTCCACTTT.

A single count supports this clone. For the CDR3, the DNA is TGTGCCAGCAGCCCGACAGGGTTGAACACTGAAGCTTTCTTT. It yields the protein CASSPTGLNTEAFF. The chain links TRBV7-6 to TRBJ1-1; 7 bases match TRBD1. CDR1 is SGHVS and CDR2 is FNYEAQ in the germline V gene. V gave up 5 bases and J gave up 0 bases; unmatched junction bases: 3. This CDR3 has 14 residues.

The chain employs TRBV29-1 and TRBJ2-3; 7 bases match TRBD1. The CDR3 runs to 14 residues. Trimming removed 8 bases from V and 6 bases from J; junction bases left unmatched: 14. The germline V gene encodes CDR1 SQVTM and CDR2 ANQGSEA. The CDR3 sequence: CSLPPRQGSDTQYF. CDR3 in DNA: TGCAGCCTACCCCCGAGACAGGGTTCTGATACGCAGTATTTT.

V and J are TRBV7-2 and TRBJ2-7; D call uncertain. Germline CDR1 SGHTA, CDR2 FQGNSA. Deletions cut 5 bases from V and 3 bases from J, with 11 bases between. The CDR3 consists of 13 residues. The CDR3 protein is CASSLDTNYEQYF. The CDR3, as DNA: TGTGCCAGCAGCCTCGACACCAACTACGAGCAGTACTTC.

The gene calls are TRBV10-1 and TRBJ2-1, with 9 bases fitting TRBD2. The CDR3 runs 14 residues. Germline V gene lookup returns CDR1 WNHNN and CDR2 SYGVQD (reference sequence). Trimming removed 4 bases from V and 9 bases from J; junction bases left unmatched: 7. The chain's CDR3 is CASSAQAGGAEQFF. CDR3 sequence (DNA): TGCGCCAGCAGTGCACAGGCGGGGGGGGCTGAGCAGTTCTTC.